This TCR beta chain was captured in a study of regulatory T cells in long-lasting Graves disease. Combining iRepertoire HTBI primers with Arm-PCR of CDR3 regions, the authors built TCR beta libraries. TCRdb reprocessed the multiplex PCR reads with MiXCR, giving one entry per CDR3 protein. The sample yields 680,000 or so distinct CDR3 sequences, around 15% seen once. Time point defined: newly diagnosed GD, antithyroid drugs for less than 3 months. Preparation of the TCR library used RNA extracted from PBMCs. Recruitment took place at an endocrinology department in Xi'an, China. This clonotype was counted at least ten times. This CDR3 comprises 13 residues. V shed 6 bases and J shed 3 bases, with 12 bases lying between them. These same records also appear under a second study, on T cells in Graves' hyperthyroidism and ophthalmopathy. As reported in that work: It was uncontrolled infection, other autoimmune disease, pregnancy or lactation that excluded patients.

This sequence was found in a woman between 25 and 40 years old with Graves disease. The sample consisted of peripheral blood mononuclear cells (PBMCs), taken at new diagnosis, from a patient treated with antithyroid drugs. This sequence joins TRBV12-3 or TRBV12-4 and TRBJ2-7, with D uncertain. The DNA for the CDR3 is TGTGCCAGCAGCCTAGGGCCAATCTACGAGCAGTACTTC. The encoded protein is CASSLGPIYEQYF.